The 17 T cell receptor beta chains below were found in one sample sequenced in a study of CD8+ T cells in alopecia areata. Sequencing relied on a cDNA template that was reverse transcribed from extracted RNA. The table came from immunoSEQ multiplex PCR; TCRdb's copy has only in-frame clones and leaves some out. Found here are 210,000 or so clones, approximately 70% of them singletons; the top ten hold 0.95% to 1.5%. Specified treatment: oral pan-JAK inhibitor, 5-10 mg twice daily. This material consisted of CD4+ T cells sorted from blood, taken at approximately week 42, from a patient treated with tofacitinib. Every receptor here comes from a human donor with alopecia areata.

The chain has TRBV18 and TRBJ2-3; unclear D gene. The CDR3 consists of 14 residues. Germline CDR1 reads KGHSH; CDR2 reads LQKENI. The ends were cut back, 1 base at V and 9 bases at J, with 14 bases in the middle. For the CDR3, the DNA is TGTGCCAGCTCACCACTCGAGGTAGCCCAAACGCAGTATTTT. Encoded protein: CASSPLEVAQTQYF.

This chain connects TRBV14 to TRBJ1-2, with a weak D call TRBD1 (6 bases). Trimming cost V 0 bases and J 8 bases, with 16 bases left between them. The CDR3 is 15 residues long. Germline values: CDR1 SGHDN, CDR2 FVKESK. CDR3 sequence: CASSQDPVSRGGYTF. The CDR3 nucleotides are TGTGCCAGCAGCCAAGATCCCGTTTCTAGGGGGGGCTACACCTTC.

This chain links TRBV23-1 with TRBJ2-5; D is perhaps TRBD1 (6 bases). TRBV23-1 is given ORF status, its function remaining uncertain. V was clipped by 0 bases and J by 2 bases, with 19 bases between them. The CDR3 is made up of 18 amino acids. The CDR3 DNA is TGCGCCAGCAGTCAATCAACCCCGACAGGCAGGGAACAAGAGACCCAGTACTTC. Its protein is CASSQSTPTGREQETQYF.

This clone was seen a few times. CDR3 residues: CSTAADINYGYTF. The CDR3 bases are TGCAGCACGGCGGCAGACATTAACTATGGCTACACCTTC. The rearrangement links TRBV29-1 to TRBJ1-2; D gene uncertain. The germline V and J ends were trimmed by 8 bases and 1 base, with 14 bases remaining between them. CDR3 size: 13 residues. Germline assignment: CDR1 SQVTM and CDR2 ANQGSEA.

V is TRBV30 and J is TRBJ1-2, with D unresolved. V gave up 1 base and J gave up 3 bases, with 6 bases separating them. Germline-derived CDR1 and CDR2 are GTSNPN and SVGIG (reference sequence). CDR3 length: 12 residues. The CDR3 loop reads CAWSDGDYGYTF. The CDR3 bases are TGTGCCTGGAGTGACGGGGACTATGGCTACACCTTC.

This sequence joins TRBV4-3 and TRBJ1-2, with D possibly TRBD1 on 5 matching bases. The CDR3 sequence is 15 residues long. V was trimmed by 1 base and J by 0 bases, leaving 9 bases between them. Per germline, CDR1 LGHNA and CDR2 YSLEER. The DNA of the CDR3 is TGCGCCAGCAGCCAAGTGAAAGGGGCTAACTATGGCTACACCTTC. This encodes CASSQVKGANYGYTF.

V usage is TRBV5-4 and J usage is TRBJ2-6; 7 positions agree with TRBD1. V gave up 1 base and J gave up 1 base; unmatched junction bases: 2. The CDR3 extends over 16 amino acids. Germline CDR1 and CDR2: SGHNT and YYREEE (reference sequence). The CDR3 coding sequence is TGTGCCAGCAGCTTGCCGACAGGGTCTGGGGCCAACGTCCTGACTTTC. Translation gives CASSLPTGSGANVLTF.

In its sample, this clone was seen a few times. CDR3 sequence: CASSIPGSTYEQYF. In DNA, the CDR3 is TGTGCCAGTAGTATACCCGGGTCGACCTACGAGCAGTACTTC. The J gene is TRBJ2-7, the V gene TRBV19; D is unresolved. V lost 2 bases and J 2 bases, leaving 10 bases between the germline ends. This CDR3 region has 14 residues. CDR1 and CDR2 (germline): LNHDA, SQIVND (reference sequence).

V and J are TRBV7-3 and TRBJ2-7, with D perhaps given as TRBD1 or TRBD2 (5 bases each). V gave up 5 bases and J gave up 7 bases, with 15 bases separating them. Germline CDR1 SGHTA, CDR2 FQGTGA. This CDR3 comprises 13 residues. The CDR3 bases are TGTGCCAGCAGCCTCGGGACGCAAGCGGAGCAGTACTTC. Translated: CASSLGTQAEQYF.

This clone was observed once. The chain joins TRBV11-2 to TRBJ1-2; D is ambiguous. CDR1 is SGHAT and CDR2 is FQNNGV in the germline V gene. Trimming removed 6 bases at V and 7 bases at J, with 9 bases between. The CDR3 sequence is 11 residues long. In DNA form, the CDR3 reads TGTGCCAGCAGACTTGAGGGTGGCTACACCTTC. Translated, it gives CASRLEGGYTF.

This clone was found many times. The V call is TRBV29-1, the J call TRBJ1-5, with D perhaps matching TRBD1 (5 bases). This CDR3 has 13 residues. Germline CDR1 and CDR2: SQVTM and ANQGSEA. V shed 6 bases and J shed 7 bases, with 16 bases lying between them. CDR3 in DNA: TGCAGCGTCGAAAGCAGTGGGGGACAGCCCCAGCATTTT. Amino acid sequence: CSVESSGGQPQHF.

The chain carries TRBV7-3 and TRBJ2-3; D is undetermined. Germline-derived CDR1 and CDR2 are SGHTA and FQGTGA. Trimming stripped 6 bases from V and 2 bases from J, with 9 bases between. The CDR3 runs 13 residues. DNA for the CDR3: TGTGCCAGCAGTTCCCGAGCCACAGATACGCAGTATTTT. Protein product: CASSSRATDTQYF.

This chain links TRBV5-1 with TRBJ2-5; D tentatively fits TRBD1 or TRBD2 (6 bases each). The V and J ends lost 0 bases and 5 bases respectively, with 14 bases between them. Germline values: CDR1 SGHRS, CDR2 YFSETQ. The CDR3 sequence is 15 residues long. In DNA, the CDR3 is TGCGCCAGCAGCTTGGTAGCAGGGGAGGCTGAGACCCAGTACTTC. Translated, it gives CASSLVAGEAETQYF. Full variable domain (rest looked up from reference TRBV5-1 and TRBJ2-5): KAGVTQTPRYLIKTRGQQVTLSCSPISGHRSVSWYQQTPGQGLQFLFEYFSETQRNKGNFPGRFSGRQFSNSRSEMNVSTLELGDSALYLCASSLVAGEAETQYFGPGTRLLVL.

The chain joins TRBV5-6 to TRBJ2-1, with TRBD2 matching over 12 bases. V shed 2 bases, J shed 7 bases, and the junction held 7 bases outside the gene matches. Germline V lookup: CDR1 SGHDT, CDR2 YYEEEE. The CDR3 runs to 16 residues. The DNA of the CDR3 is TGTGCCAGCAGCTTCGGACTAGCGGGGATACCGAATGAGCAGTTCTTC. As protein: CASSFGLAGIPNEQFF.

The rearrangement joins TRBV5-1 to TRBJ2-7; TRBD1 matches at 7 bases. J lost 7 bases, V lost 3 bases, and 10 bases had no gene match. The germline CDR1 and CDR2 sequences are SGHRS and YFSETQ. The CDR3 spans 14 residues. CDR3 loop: CASSSPGQSVEQYF. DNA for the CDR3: TGCGCCAGCAGCTCCCCGGGACAGAGTGTTGAGCAGTACTTC.

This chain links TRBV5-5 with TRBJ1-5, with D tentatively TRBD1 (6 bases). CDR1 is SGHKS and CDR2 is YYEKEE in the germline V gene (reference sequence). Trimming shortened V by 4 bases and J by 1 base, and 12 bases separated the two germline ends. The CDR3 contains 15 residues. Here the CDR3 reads CASSKRTASNQPQHF. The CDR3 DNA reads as TGTGCCAGCAGCAAAAGGACAGCGAGCAATCAGCCCCAGCATTTT.

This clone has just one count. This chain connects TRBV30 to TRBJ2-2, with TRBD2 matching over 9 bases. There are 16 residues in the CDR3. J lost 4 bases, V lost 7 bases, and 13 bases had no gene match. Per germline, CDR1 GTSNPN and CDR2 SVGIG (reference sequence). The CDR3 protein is CASRRTSGSVTGELFF. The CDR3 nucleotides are TGTGCCTCCCGAAGAACTAGCGGGTCTGTCACCGGGGAGCTGTTTTTT.